This TCR beta chain comes out of a study of vaccination effects on CD4 cells after COVID-19. Overall study: Following the second dose by a median of 72 days, the post-vaccine samples were obtained.

Germline V gives CDR1 DFQATT, CDR2 SNEGSKA (reference sequence). The CDR3 covers 14 residues. With V trimmed by 3 bases and J by 4 bases, 5 bases remained unmatched. The repertoire was sequenced with immunoSEQ multiplex PCR; TCRdb's copy has only in-frame clones and lacks some. The table lists fewer than 55,000 clones, around 70% of them singletons. Overall study results and limits: Pronounced clonal contraction occurred in clones induced by infection and by vaccine late after vaccination.

This clone was seen a few times. Its antigen is undetermined. The authors isolated CD4+ T cells after roughly eleven days of culture. Each person got two doses of an mRNA SARS-CoV-2 vaccine, BNT162b2 or mRNA-1273. The TCR was taken from a human donor who received a COVID-19 vaccine. The sequenced sample was CD4+ T cells from PBMCs cultured without peptide, obtained after COVID-19 vaccination. The rearrangement uses TRBV20-1 and TRBJ2-3; 9 bases agree with TRBD2. CDR3 sequence (DNA): TGCAGTGCTAGTCGGCGGGGGGGCCCAGATACGCAGTATTTT. It encodes CSASRRGGPDTQYF.